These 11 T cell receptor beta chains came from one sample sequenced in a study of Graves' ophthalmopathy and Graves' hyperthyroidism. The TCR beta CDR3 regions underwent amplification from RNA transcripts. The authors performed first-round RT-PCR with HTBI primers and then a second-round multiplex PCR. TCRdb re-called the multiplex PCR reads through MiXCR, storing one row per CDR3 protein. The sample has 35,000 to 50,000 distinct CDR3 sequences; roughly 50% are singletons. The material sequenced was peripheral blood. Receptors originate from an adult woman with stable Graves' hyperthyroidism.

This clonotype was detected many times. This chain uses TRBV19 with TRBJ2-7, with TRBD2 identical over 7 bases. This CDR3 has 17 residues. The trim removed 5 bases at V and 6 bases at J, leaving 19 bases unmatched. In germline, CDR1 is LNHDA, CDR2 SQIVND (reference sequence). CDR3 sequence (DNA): TGTGCCAGTAGTCTCCACCCCGCGGGGGAGGAAAACTGCGAGCAGTACTTC. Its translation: CASSLHPAGEENCEQYF.

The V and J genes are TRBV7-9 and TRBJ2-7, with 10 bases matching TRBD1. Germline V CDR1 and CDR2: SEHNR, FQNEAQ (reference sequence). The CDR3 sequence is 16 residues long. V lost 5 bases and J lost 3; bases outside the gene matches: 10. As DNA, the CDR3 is TGTGCCAGCAGCAAGGACAGGGGGGCGCGATTCTACGAGCAGTACTTC. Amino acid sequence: CASSKDRGARFYEQYF.

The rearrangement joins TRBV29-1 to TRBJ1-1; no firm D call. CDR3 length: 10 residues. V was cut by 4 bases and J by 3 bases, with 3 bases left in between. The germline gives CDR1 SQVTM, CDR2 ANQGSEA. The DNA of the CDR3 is TGCAGCGTTGCCCACACTGAAGCTTTCTTT. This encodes CSVAHTEAFF.

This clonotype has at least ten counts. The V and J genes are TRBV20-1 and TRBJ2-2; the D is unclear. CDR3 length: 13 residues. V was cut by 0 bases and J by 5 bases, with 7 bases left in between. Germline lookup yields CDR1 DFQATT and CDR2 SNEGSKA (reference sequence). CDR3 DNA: TGCAGTGCTAGAGAGATCGTGACCGGGGAGCTGTTTTTT. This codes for CSAREIVTGELFF.

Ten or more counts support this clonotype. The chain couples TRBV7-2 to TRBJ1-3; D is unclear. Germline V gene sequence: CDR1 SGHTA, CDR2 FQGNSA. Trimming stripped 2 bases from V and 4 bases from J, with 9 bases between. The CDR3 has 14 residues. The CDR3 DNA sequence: TGTGCCAGCAGCTTAAGTCGGTTCGGAAACACCATATATTTT. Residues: CASSLSRFGNTIYF.

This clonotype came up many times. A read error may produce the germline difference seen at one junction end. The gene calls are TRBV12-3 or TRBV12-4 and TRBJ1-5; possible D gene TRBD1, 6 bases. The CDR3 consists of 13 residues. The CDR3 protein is CASSLDSKQPQHF. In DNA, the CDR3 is TGTGCCAGCAGTCTGGACAGCAAACAGCCCCAGCATTTT.

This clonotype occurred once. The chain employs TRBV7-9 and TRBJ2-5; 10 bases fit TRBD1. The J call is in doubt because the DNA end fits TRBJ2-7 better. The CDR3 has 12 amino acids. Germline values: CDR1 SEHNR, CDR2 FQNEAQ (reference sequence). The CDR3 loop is CASSGQGDEQYF. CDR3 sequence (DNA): TGTGCCAGCAGTGGACAGGGGGACGAGCAGTACTTC.

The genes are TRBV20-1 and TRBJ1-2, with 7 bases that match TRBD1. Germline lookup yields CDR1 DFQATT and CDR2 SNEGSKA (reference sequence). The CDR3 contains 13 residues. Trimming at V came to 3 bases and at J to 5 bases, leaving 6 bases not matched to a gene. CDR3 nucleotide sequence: TGCAGTGCTAGTCAAGGGGGCGAGTATGGCTACACCTTC. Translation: CSASQGGEYGYTF.

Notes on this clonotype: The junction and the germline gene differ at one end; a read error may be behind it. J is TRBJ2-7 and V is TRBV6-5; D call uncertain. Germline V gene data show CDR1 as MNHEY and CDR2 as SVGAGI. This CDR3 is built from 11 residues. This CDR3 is CASTERREQYF. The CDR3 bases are TGTGCTAGCACGGAGAGAAGAGAGCAGTACTTC.

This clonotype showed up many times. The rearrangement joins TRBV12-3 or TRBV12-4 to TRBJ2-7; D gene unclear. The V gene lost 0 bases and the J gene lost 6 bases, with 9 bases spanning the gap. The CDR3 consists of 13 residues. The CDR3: CASSLAPSGEQYF. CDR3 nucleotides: TGTGCCAGCAGTTTAGCCCCCTCTGGCGAGCAGTACTTC.

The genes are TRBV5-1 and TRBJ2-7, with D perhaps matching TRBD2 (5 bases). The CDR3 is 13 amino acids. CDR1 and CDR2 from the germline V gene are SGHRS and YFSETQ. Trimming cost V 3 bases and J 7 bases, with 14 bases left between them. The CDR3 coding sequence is TGCGCCAGCAGCTCCGGACTGGGTTGGGAGCAGTACTTC. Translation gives CASSSGLGWEQYF.